One and the same sample provided the 18 T cell receptor beta chains below, sequenced in a study of prognosis after radiotherapy for stage I lung cancer. Genomic DNA yielded TCR beta CDR3, amplified by two-round multiplex PCR. First-round PCR amplification was performed with primers specific to each TRBV and TRBJ gene. One entry per CDR3 protein, called by TCRdb with MiXCR from the multiplex PCR reads. The sample carries 45,000 to 70,000 distinct CDR3 sequences, roughly 29% recorded once. The source material was PBMCs, sampled before or after stereotactic body radiation therapy (not recorded which). The source is a donor of 50 years or more with non-small cell lung cancer.

This clonotype was seen ten or more times. The chain carries TRBV7-4 and TRBJ2-7; 8 nucleotides match TRBD1. CDR1 is SGHVT and CDR2 is SQSDAQ in the germline V gene. The ends lost 5 bases at V and 2 bases at J; junction bases unmatched: 11. The CDR3 consists of 16 residues. CDR3 in amino acids: CASSATLGDRTYEQYF. The CDR3 DNA sequence: TGTGCCAGCAGCGCAACCTTAGGGGACAGGACCTACGAGCAGTACTTC.

The table lists this clonotype with many counts. Possible read error: a much larger clone is one base away. This chain uses TRBV6-1 with TRBJ2-5; 7 bases map to TRBD2. The J segment lost 5 bases and the V segment lost 6 bases, leaving 6 bases of the junction unmatched. Germline-derived CDR1 and CDR2 are MNHNS and SASEGT. The CDR3 loop spans 13 amino acids. CDR3 loop: CASSSTSRETQYF. CDR3 DNA: TGTGCCAGCAGCTCGACTAGCCGGGAGACCCAGTACTTC.

The chain combines TRBV6-8 with TRBJ1-5, with TRBD1 matching 10 bases. This CDR3 is built from 15 residues. Germline CDR1 MNHGY, CDR2 SAAAGT. The junction had 10 bases not matched to a gene; V was cut back by 8 bases and J by 6 bases. CDR3 nucleotide sequence: TGTGCCAGCCGGCCGGGGACAGGGGTCGGTCAGCCCCAGCATTTT. Residues: CASRPGTGVGQPQHF.

This rearrangement joins TRBV28 to TRBJ1-2; tentative D call: TRBD1 (6 bases). Germline V gene sequence: CDR1 MDHEN, CDR2 SYDVKM. Deletions cut 8 bases from V and 4 bases from J, with 23 bases between. The CDR3 totals 16 residues. The CDR3 DNA is TGTGCCAGCCCGGGGGGAGGGTCAGGGGTGGTCTATGGCTACACCTTC. Amino acids: CASPGGGSGVVYGYTF.

This clonotype was seen repeatedly, ten times or more. The rearrangement joins TRBV20-1 to TRBJ1-5; D call uncertain. The CDR3 extends over 13 amino acids. Germline V gene lookup returns CDR1 DFQATT and CDR2 SNEGSKA (reference sequence). With 6 bases removed from V and 7 bases from J, the gap between germline ends came to 16 bases. CDR3 in DNA: TGCAGTGCCGAGGATCGAACGGGGCAGCCCCAGCATTTT. It is translated as CSAEDRTGQPQHF.

This clonotype has a handful of counts. A read error may explain this, as a much larger clone is one base away. J is TRBJ1-5 and V is TRBV27; D perhaps matches TRBD1 (6 bases). The CDR3 sequence is 18 residues long. V dropped 6 bases and J dropped 5 bases, with 26 bases sitting between them. Germline assignment: CDR1 MNHEY and CDR2 SMNVEV (reference sequence). CDR3 sequence (DNA): TGTGCCAGCAGACGACAACTGACCCTGGGACAACCCGATCAGCCCCAGCATTTT. It encodes CASRRQLTLGQPDQPQHF.

This clonotype was seen ten or more times. CDR3 DNA: TGCAGTGCTTTGGGACAGGGAGCAGGGGAGACCCAGTACTTC. Amino acid sequence: CSALGQGAGETQYF. The genes are TRBV20-1 and TRBJ2-5; TRBD1 aligns across 9 bases. Germline values: CDR1 DFQATT, CDR2 SNEGSKA (reference sequence). The ends lost 5 bases at V and 5 bases at J; junction bases unmatched: 9. This CDR3 is 14 amino acids long.

In regard to this clonotype: This probably arose from a read error, given a far larger clone one base away. The rearrangement links TRBV7-9 to TRBJ2-7; 8 bases line up with TRBD2. V lost 4 bases, J lost 5 bases, and 4 bases stayed unmatched. The CDR3 length is 13 residues. CDR1 and CDR2 (germline): SEHNR, FQNEAQ (reference sequence). CDR3 nucleotide sequence: TGTGCCAGCAGCTCCGGGGGGGGCCACGAGCAGTACTTC. Amino acid sequence: CASSSGGGHEQYF.

J is TRBJ1-4 and V is TRBV20-1; tentatively, D is TRBD1 (5 bases). This CDR3 comprises 14 residues. The V gene lost 5 bases and the J gene lost 5 bases, with 15 bases spanning the gap. The germline V gene encodes CDR1 DFQATT and CDR2 SNEGSKA (reference sequence). CDR3 loop: CSAAKRGGNEKLFF. DNA of the CDR3: TGCAGTGCTGCCAAAAGGGGAGGAAATGAAAAACTGTTTTTT.

The rearrangement links TRBV12-3 or TRBV12-4 to TRBJ2-1; possible D gene TRBD2, 6 bases. Trimming left V 4 bases short and J 9 bases short, with 16 bases between. The CDR3 length is 14 residues. The CDR3 nucleotides read TGTGCCAGCAGTTCTAGCGTTGGGGCCCGTGAGCAGTTCTTC. Its translation is CASSSSVGAREQFF.

This clonotype was observed many times. The genes are TRBV7-9 and TRBJ1-5, with 11 bases identical to TRBD1. CDR1 is SEHNR and CDR2 is FQNEAQ in the germline V gene (reference sequence). CDR3 length: 16 residues. Unmatched junction bases numbered 10, after V lost 5 bases and J lost 7 bases. The CDR3 loop is CASSMRTGGLGQPQHF. DNA for the CDR3: TGTGCCAGCAGCATGAGGACAGGGGGCCTGGGACAGCCCCAGCATTTT. The whole variable domain, remainder taken from reference TRBV7-9 and TRBJ1-5, is DTGVSQNPRHKITKRGQNVTFRCDPISEHNRLYWYRQTLGQGPEFLTYFQNEAQLEKSRLLSDRFSAERPKGSFSTLEIQRTEQGDSAMYLCASSMRTGGLGQPQHFGDGTRLSIL.

This clonotype was counted many times. This sequence joins TRBV2 and TRBJ2-1; 7 bases map to TRBD2. The V gene's germline CDR1 is SNHLY and CDR2 FYNNEI. The V segment lost 6 bases and the J segment 9 bases; nucleotides outside the gene matches: 8. There are 13 residues in the CDR3. For the CDR3, the DNA is TGTGCCAGCAGGGCACGACTAGCCCGTGAGCAGTTCTTC. Amino acids: CASRARLAREQFF.

This clonotype occurred many times. This chain uses TRBV20-1 with TRBJ1-1; TRBD1 might be the D (5 bases). Trimming stripped 3 bases from V and 2 bases from J, with 10 bases between. Germline V gene sequence: CDR1 DFQATT, CDR2 SNEGSKA (reference sequence). The CDR3 totals 13 residues. The CDR3 loop is CSARTALNTEAFF. CDR3 DNA: TGCAGTGCTAGGACAGCGCTAAACACTGAAGCTTTCTTT.

The table lists this clonotype with many counts. The chain carries TRBV15 and TRBJ1-5, with D possibly matching TRBD1 (6 bases). The V gene lost 1 base and the J gene lost 4 bases, with 8 bases spanning the gap. Germline V gene lookup returns CDR1 LNHNV and CDR2 YYDKDF (reference sequence). There are 14 residues in the CDR3. The CDR3 sequence: CATSRGGANQPQHF. Written as DNA, the CDR3 is TGTGCCACCAGCAGAGGGGGGGCGAATCAGCCCCAGCATTTT.

Note on this clonotype: A much larger clone lies a single base off, so this may be a read error. V gene TRBV5-4 combines with J gene TRBJ1-3; D call uncertain. The CDR3 is 17 amino acids. Germline V gene lookup returns CDR1 SGHNT and CDR2 YYREEE (reference sequence). V gave up 1 base and J gave up 2 bases, with 16 bases separating them. CDR3 sequence reads: CASSLMTTGYPGNTIYF. CDR3 nucleotides: TGTGCCAGCAGCTTGATGACAACCGGATACCCTGGAAACACCATATATTTT.

This clonotype was counted between two and nine times. J is TRBJ2-5 and V is TRBV7-9; 8 bases are shared with TRBD1. From germline, CDR1 is SEHNR and CDR2 FQNEAQ (reference sequence). With 9 bases clipped from V and 4 bases from J, the junction kept 4 bases outside the gene matches. This CDR3 has 12 residues. The CDR3 sequence: CASTGGSETQYF. For the CDR3, the DNA is TGTGCCAGTACAGGGGGTTCAGAGACCCAGTACTTC. The variable domain in full, completed from reference TRBV7-9 and TRBJ2-5, reads DTGVSQNPRHKITKRGQNVTFRCDPISEHNRLYWYRQTLGQGPEFLTYFQNEAQLEKSRLLSDRFSAERPKGSFSTLEIQRTEQGDSAMYLCASTGGSETQYFGPGTRLLVL.

This clonotype was recorded at least ten times. The chain combines TRBV6-1 with TRBJ1-5; 7 bases map to TRBD1. The germline gives CDR1 MNHNS, CDR2 SASEGT. This CDR3 is built from 14 residues. V was clipped by 4 bases and J by 5 bases; unmatched bases: 5. The CDR3 is CASSVHRGDQPQHF. The CDR3 coding sequence is TGTGCCAGCAGTGTCCACAGGGGCGATCAGCCCCAGCATTTT.

Many counts were recorded for this clonotype. The V call is TRBV3-1, the J call TRBJ1-1, with 8 bases lining up with TRBD1. The CDR3 covers 12 residues. Germline values: CDR1 LGHDT, CDR2 YNNKEL (reference sequence). V gave up 4 bases and J gave up 8 bases; unmatched junction bases: 3. Written as DNA, the CDR3 is TGTGCCAGCAGCCTGGACAGGGCCGAAGCTTTCTTT. Translation: CASSLDRAEAFF. Combining the CDR3 with reference TRBV3-1 and TRBJ1-1 gives the whole variable domain DTAVSQTPKYLVTQMGNDKSIKCEQNLGHDTMYWYKQDSKKFLKIMFSYNNKELIINETVPNRFSPKSPDKAHLNLHINSLELGDSAVYFCASSLDRAEAFFGQGTRLTVV.